The 14 T cell receptor beta chains below were found in one sample sequenced in a study of Ad26.COV2.S vaccination and SARS-CoV-2 variants. Treatment specified: roughly 18 received Ad26.COV2.S at low or high dose, single or two shots; about 5 received placebo; per-sample allocation not given. Collection of samples fell on day 63 after the first vaccine or placebo injection. Sequenced by immunoSEQ multiplex PCR; TCRdb stores in-frame clones only, minus some. The data contain some 410,000 clones, 80% to 95% of them seen just once; the ten biggest clones take up about 1.7%. Specimen: peripheral blood, collected in a trial of Ad26.COV2.S vaccine versus placebo. The source of these receptors is a person aged 18-65 years who received the Ad26.COV2.S COVID-19 vaccine or a placebo.

V usage is TRBV9 and J usage is TRBJ2-7; D may correspond to TRBD1 or TRBD2 (5 bases each). V lost 3 bases to trimming and J lost 2 bases, with 15 bases between them. This CDR3 spans 15 amino acids. Germline values: CDR1 SGDLS, CDR2 YYNGEE. CDR3 sequence: CASSAGTGETYEQYF. DNA for the CDR3: TGTGCCAGCAGCGCTGGGACGGGTGAAACCTACGAGCAGTACTTC.

The chain recombines TRBV7-8 with TRBJ1-5; D uncertain. Germline V gene data show CDR1 as SGHVS and CDR2 as FQNEAQ. Between the trimmed V and J ends, which lost 4 bases and 4 bases, there was a span of 8 bases. This CDR3 comprises 13 residues. CDR3 region: CASSSNPNQPQHF. The CDR3 DNA sequence: TGTGCCAGCAGCTCGAACCCTAATCAGCCCCAGCATTTT.

A note on this clone: Sequence at one end of the junction differs from germline and may be a read error. The chain recombines TRBV7-7 with TRBJ2-5; 12 positions agree with TRBD1. The CDR3 contains 15 residues. Germline V CDR1 and CDR2: SSHAT, FNYEAQ (reference sequence). CDR3 in amino acids: CASSLGQGAQETQYF. In DNA form, the CDR3 reads TGTGCTAGCAGCTTGGGACAGGGGGCGCAGGAGACCCAGTACTTC.

The rearrangement links TRBV7-2 to TRBJ1-2; the D gene is possibly TRBD1 (5 bases). Looked up from germline, CDR1 is SGHTA and CDR2 is FQGNSA. This CDR3 comprises 15 residues. V shed 1 base and J shed 8 bases, with 17 bases lying between them. In DNA, the CDR3 is TGTGCCAGCAGCTTAGAATGGGGGGACCCATCCGGCTACACCTTC. Protein: CASSLEWGDPSGYTF.

The CDR3 bases are TGTGCCAGCATTAGAACAGCGTCCACCGGGGAGCTGTTTTTT. This encodes CASIRTASTGELFF. This chain links TRBV6-5 with TRBJ2-2; no clear D. CDR1 is MNHEY and CDR2 is SVGAGI in the germline V gene. The CDR3 contains 14 residues. Trimming removed 7 bases from V and 4 bases from J, with 13 bases in between.

This clone showed up just once. V is TRBV29-1 and J is TRBJ2-3, with D maybe TRBD2 (5 bases). Trimming left V 7 bases short and J 3 bases short, with 23 bases between. The CDR3 totals 16 residues. CDR1 is SQVTM, CDR2 ANQGSEA, per germline. The CDR3 loop is CSAMPGGLPATDTQYF. CDR3 nucleotide sequence: TGCAGCGCCATGCCCGGAGGACTTCCCGCGACAGATACGCAGTATTTT.

V usage is TRBV5-4 and J usage is TRBJ2-4; 7 bases fit TRBD1. This CDR3 has 13 residues. Trimming cost V 5 bases and J 7 bases; bases outside gene matches: 6. Germline V gene sequence: CDR1 SGHNT, CDR2 YYREEE (reference sequence). CDR3 sequence (DNA): TGTGCCAGCAGTTCAGACAGGGCTAACATTCAGTACTTC. Translated: CASSSDRANIQYF.

This clone was seen once. J is TRBJ2-1 and V is TRBV15; 10 nucleotides align to TRBD2. The CDR3 extends over 14 amino acids. Germline loops: CDR1 LNHNV, CDR2 YYDKDF (reference sequence). V was pared by 8 bases and J by 8 bases, with 9 bases of the junction left unmatched. CDR3 DNA sequence: TGTGCCACCGCGGGACTAGCGTCGGCCTATGAGCAGTTCTTC. It specifies CATAGLASAYEQFF.

The chain has TRBV15 and TRBJ1-1, with TRBD1 matching over 9 bases. CDR1 is LNHNV, CDR2 YYDKDF, per germline (reference sequence). The junction had 6 bases not matched to a gene; V was cut back by 2 bases and J by 2 bases. This CDR3 region has 16 residues. CDR3 nucleotides: TGTGCCACCAGCAGATCGGAGACAGGGGGTAACACTGAAGCTTTCTTT. This translates into CATSRSETGGNTEAFF.

The chain recombines TRBV18 with TRBJ1-6; 10 bases are a match to TRBD1. V lost 1 base and J lost 5; bases outside the gene matches: 8. In germline, CDR1 is KGHSH, CDR2 LQKENI. There are 18 residues in the CDR3. The chain's CDR3 is CASSPRGQGPDNNSPLHF. As DNA, the CDR3 is TGTGCCAGCTCACCACGGGGACAGGGGCCGGATAATAATTCACCCCTCCACTTT.

The chain has TRBV18 and TRBJ1-3, with unresolved D. V gave up 3 bases and J gave up 7 bases, with 4 bases separating them. In germline, CDR1 is KGHSH, CDR2 LQKENI. This CDR3 contains 11 residues. The CDR3 loop reads CASSPSNTIYF. The CDR3 DNA is TGTGCCAGCTCACCTTCGAACACCATATATTTT.

The rearrangement links TRBV19 to TRBJ2-7; 7 bases align to TRBD1. J lost 3 bases, V lost 1 base, and 3 bases had no gene match. This CDR3 has 14 residues. Germline V gene data show CDR1 as LNHDA and CDR2 as SQIVND (reference sequence). The CDR3 region has the DNA TGTGCCAGTAGTATAGGGGACAGAGGCTACGAGCAGTACTTC. This sequence encodes CASSIGDRGYEQYF.

The chain combines TRBV7-2 with TRBJ1-3; D is possibly TRBD1 (6 bases). The CDR3 has 15 residues. The V end was cut by 4 bases, the J end by 4 bases, with 14 bases between. Germline CDR1 reads SGHTA; CDR2 reads FQGNSA. The CDR3 here is CASSSQGLGGNTIYF. The DNA of the CDR3 is TGTGCCAGCAGCTCTCAGGGGCTGGGCGGAAACACCATATATTTT.

The chain carries TRBV7-2 and TRBJ2-2; no clear D. CDR1 and CDR2 from the germline V gene are SGHTA and FQGNSA. Between the trimmed V and J ends, which lost 0 bases and 7 bases, there was a span of 9 bases. CDR3 size: 14 residues. The CDR3 DNA reads as TGTGCCAGCAGCTTAGCCATAGTGAACGGGGAGCTGTTTTTT. Translated, it gives CASSLAIVNGELFF.